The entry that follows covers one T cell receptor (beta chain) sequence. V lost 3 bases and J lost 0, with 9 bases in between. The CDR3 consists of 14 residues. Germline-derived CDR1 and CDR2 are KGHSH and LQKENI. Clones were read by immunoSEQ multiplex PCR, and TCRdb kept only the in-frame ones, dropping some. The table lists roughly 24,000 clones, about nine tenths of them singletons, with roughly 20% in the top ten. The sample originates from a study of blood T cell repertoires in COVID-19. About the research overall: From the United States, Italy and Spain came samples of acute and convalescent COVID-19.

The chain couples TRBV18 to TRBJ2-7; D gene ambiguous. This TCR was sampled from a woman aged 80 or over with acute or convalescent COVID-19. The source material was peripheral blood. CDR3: CASSPSLLSYEQYF. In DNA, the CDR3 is TGTGCCAGCTCACCCTCTCTACTCTCCTACGAGCAGTACTTC.